This T cell receptor beta chain emerged from a study of blood T cell repertoires in COVID-19. About the research overall: Acute and convalescent COVID-19 samples came from the United States, Italy and Spain.

The CDR3 consists of 17 residues. The germline V gene has CDR1 ENHRY and CDR2 SYGVKD. Trimming pared 0 bases from V and 9 bases from J, leaving 21 bases between. Per the authors' pipeline: Reference gene primers were amplified, and this amplification served to estimate nucleated cell counts. Produced via immunoSEQ multiplex PCR; TCRdb's table is partial and in-frame only. That table supplies the V and J calls and clone size; D and trimming were determined from the DNA. The table shows 65,000 or so clones, with roughly 80% occurring only once. The sequence came from a human donor in a cohort sampled during active COVID-19. The J gene is TRBJ2-1, the V gene TRBV10-3; possible D gene TRBD2, 6 bases. Sequenced input: peripheral blood. CDR3 nucleotides: TGTGCCATCAGTGAGTCGAGTTATGATGGCGGGACCCCTGAGCAGTTCTTC. It translates to CAISESSYDGGTPEQFF.